The 6 T cell receptor beta chains below were found in one sample sequenced in a study of blood T cell repertoires in COVID-19. Profiled with immunoSEQ multiplex PCR; TCRdb holds only in-frame clones, not every one. The data show about 80,000 clones, 80% to 85% seen once. Input material: peripheral blood. These receptors came from a woman aged 70 to 79 with acute or convalescent COVID-19.

This chain joins TRBV24-1 and TRBJ2-1; D gene uncertain. CDR3 length: 11 residues. Germline V gives CDR1 KGHDR, CDR2 SFDVKD. V was shortened by 5 bases and J by 10 bases, with 8 bases between the two germline ends. CDR3 sequence (DNA): TGTGCCACCAGTGGCCCCCGGGAGCAGTTCTTC. It translates to CATSGPREQFF.

This clone was picked up one time. The chain has TRBV5-1 and TRBJ2-3, with TRBD2 matching 7 bases. Germline CDR1 is SGHRS and CDR2 is YFSETQ. Germline trimming cut 2 bases from V and 0 bases from J; bases unmatched to any gene: 6. The CDR3 consists of 16 residues. The CDR3 nucleotides are TGCGCCAGCAGCTTTCCGGGAGGCACTAGCACAGATACGCAGTATTTT. Encoded protein: CASSFPGGTSTDTQYF. Complete variable domain (other parts from reference TRBV5-1 and TRBJ2-3): KAGVTQTPRYLIKTRGQQVTLSCSPISGHRSVSWYQQTPGQGLQFLFEYFSETQRNKGNFPGRFSGRQFSNSRSEMNVSTLELGDSALYLCASSFPGGTSTDTQYFGPGTRLTVL.

The table lists this clone with a count of one. The chain links TRBV5-1 to TRBJ2-7, with TRBD1 identical over 7 bases. V lost 4 bases and J lost 5; bases outside the gene matches: 9. The CDR3 loop spans 14 amino acids. CDR1 SGHRS and CDR2 YFSETQ come from the germline V gene. The CDR3 DNA sequence: TGCGCCAGCAGCAGAGACAGGGCGGTCGACGAGCAGTACTTC. This sequence encodes CASSRDRAVDEQYF.

The chain couples TRBV5-4 to TRBJ2-1, with TRBD1 identical over 9 bases. Trimming at V came to 5 bases and at J to 7 bases, leaving 13 bases not matched to a gene. Germline CDR1 is SGHNT and CDR2 is YYREEE (reference sequence). There are 16 residues in the CDR3. The CDR3, as DNA: TGTGCCAGCAGTTTTACATGGGACAGGGTTAAAAATGAGCAGTTCTTC. Its translation: CASSFTWDRVKNEQFF.

The chain joins TRBV12-3 or TRBV12-4 to TRBJ2-7; D perhaps matches TRBD2 (5 bases). With 4 bases removed from V and 2 bases from J, the gap between germline ends came to 9 bases. CDR3 length equals 13 residues. CDR3 protein: CASSSGITYEQYF. The DNA for the CDR3 is TGTGCCAGCAGTTCCGGGATTACCTACGAGCAGTACTTC.

The chain links TRBV6-1 to TRBJ1-5, with TRBD1 matching over 9 bases. Looked up from germline, CDR1 is MNHNS and CDR2 is SASEGT. The CDR3 extends over 16 amino acids. Trimming took 1 base from V and 11 from J; bases not matched to a gene: 12. The CDR3 sequence: CASSEGRGQGISAQHF. The CDR3 DNA reads TGTGCCAGCAGTGAAGGTAGGGGACAGGGAATTTCGGCCCAGCATTTT.